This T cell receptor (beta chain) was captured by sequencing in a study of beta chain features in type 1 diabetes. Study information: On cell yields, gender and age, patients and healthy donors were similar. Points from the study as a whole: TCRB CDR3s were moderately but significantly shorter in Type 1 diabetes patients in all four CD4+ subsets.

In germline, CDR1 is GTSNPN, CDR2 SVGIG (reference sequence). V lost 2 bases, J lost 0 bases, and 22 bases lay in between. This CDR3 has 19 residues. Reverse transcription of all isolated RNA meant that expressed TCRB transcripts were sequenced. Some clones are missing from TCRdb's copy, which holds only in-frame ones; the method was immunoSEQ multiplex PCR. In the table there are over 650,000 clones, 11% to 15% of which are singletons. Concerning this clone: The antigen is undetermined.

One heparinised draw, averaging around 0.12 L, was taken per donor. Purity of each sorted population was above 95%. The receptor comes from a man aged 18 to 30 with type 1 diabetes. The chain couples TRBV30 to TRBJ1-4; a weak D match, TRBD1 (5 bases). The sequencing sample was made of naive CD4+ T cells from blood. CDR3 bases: TGTGCCTGGAGTAAGGGGAGACTTAAAATGCGTTCAACTAATGAAAAACTGTTTTTT. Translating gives CAWSKGRLKMRSTNEKLFF. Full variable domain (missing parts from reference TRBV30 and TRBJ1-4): SQTIHQWPATLVQPVGSPLSLECTVEGTSNPNLYWYRQAAGRGLQLLFYSVGIGQISSEVPQNLSASRPQDRQFILSSKKLLLSDSGFYLCAWSKGRLKMRSTNEKLFFGSGTQLSVL.